This T cell receptor (beta chain) was sequenced in a study of metastatic and nonmetastatic thyroid tumors. About the study: Repertoires from malignant and benign thyroid patients were compared across blood and tumor or nodule tissue. Whole-study findings and limits: Benign nodules reportedly had significantly lower TCR beta diversity than malignant thyroid tumors in blood and tumor.

Original methodology: Variation in CDR3 across clinicopathological groups served as the basis for constructing a distant-metastasis classifier in papillary thyroid cancer. MiXCR was used by TCRdb to re-call the PCR reads. None of the V and J calls come from the authors' own analysis; TCRdb made them. The sample includes about 30,000 clones, roughly 3.7% of them seen just once. V was trimmed by 3 bases and J by 10 bases, leaving 16 bases between them. The germline V gene has CDR1 LGHDT and CDR2 YNNKEL (reference sequence). The CDR3 runs 13 residues. All patients reached thyroid surgery having received no treatment beforehand. This clone occurred many times. The antigen is not known.

The origin of this receptor is a female donor with papillary thyroid cancer or a benign thyroid nodule (not recorded which). Some clones in this sample may be carry-over from other donors' samples. Sequenced material: blood. V usage is TRBV3-1 and J usage is TRBJ2-7; D is uncertain. This CDR3 reads CASSHLIGPNQYF. CDR3 nucleotide sequence: TGTGCCAGCAGCCATTTAATCGGTCCGAACCAGTACTTC.